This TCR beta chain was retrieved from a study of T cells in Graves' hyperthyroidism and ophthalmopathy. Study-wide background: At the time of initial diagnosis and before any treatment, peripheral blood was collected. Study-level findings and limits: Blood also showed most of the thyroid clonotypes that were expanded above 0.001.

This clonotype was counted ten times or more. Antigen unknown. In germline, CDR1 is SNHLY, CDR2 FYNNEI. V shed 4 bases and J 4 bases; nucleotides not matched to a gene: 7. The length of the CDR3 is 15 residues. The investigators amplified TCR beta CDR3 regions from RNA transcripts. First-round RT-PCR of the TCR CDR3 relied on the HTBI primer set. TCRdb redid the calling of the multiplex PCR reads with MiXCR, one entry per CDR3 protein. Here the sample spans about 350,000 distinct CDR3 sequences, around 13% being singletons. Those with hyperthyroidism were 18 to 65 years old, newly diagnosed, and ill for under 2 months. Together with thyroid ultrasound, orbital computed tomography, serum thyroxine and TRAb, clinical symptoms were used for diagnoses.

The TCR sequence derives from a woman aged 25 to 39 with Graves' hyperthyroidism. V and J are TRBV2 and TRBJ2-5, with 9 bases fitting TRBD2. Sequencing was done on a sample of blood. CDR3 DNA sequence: TGTGCCAGCAGTGGACGGGCGGGAGGGAGAGAGACCCAGTACTTC. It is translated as CASSGRAGGRETQYF.